The subject of this entry is one T cell receptor beta chain. This entry comes from a study of blood T cell repertoires in COVID-19. For the study at large: PBMCs, B-cell-depleted T cells, or T cells were the source of the cDNA or gDNA that made up the material.

The data were produced by immunoSEQ multiplex PCR, yet TCRdb's version contains in-frame clones alone and is incomplete. The sample includes around 30,000 clones, about 90% of them seen just once. The ends lost 3 bases at V and 3 bases at J; junction bases unmatched: 2. Germline V gene lookup returns CDR1 MNHNS and CDR2 SASEGT. CDR3 length: 13 amino acids. This chain joins TRBV6-1 and TRBJ2-7, with 7 bases aligning to TRBD2. Sequenced material: peripheral blood. The source is a man aged 45-65 years with active COVID-19. In DNA, the CDR3 is TGTGCCAGCAGTGATCAGCGGGGCTACGAGCAGTACTTC. This codes for CASSDQRGYEQYF.